Presented here are 7 T cell receptor beta chains from one specimen sequenced in a study of blood T cell repertoires in COVID-19. Measured with immunoSEQ multiplex PCR; TCRdb has only the in-frame clones, and not every one. The data hold a few hundred thousand clones, with 80% to 90% observed a single time. The sample was PBMCs or T cells enriched from blood (not recorded which). The receptor source for this set is a man between 25 and 39 years old who had recovered from COVID-19.

Turning to this clone: Additional DNA sequences in this sample encode the identical CDR3. The V gene is TRBV29-1, the J gene TRBJ2-1; D gene unclear. Trimming left V 6 bases short and J 5 bases short, with 5 bases between. The CDR3 has 10 amino acids. Germline CDR1 is SQVTM and CDR2 is ANQGSEA. The CDR3 loop reads CSVAHNEQFF. Written as DNA, the CDR3 is TGCAGCGTAGCGCACAATGAGCAGTTCTTC.

The gene calls are TRBV6-5 and TRBJ2-7; possible D gene TRBD2, 6 bases. Trimming removed 6 bases at V and 6 bases at J, with 9 bases between. CDR3 length equals 11 residues. CDR1 and CDR2 (germline): MNHEY, SVGAGI. CDR3 bases: TGTGCCAGCAGGGGGGGTCTCGAGCAGTACTTC. Translating gives CASRGGLEQYF.

On this clone: One end of the junction is discordant with germline, which a read error may explain. The chain is built from TRBV29-1 and TRBJ2-7, with D maybe TRBD1 (6 bases). The germline V gene has CDR1 SQVTM and CDR2 ANQGSEA. The CDR3 has 14 residues. The CDR3 sequence: CSVEGYGDTYEQYF. The CDR3, as DNA: TGCAGCGTAGAAGGTTATGGGGACACCTACGAGCAGTACTTC.

This chain uses TRBV7-2 with TRBJ1-1, with D unclear. V was pared by 3 bases and J by 5 bases, with 13 bases between. The germline V gene encodes CDR1 SGHTA and CDR2 FQGNSA. This CDR3 has 14 amino acids. CDR3 in DNA: TGTGCCAGCAGCTTCGGAGCGCGTGAGACTGAAGCTTTCTTT. Its protein is CASSFGARETEAFF. Together with reference TRBV7-2 and TRBJ1-1, the CDR3 gives the full variable domain: GAGVSQSPSNKVTEKGKDVELRCDPISGHTALYWYRQSLGQGLEFLIYFQGNSAPDKSGLPSDRFSAERTGGSVSTLTIQRTQQEDSAVYLCASSFGARETEAFFGQGTRLTVV.

The chain has TRBV28 and TRBJ2-5; maybe TRBD1 (7 bases). This CDR3 contains 14 residues. Trimming cost V 7 bases and J 5 bases, with 17 bases left between them. Germline V gene data show CDR1 as MDHEN and CDR2 as SYDVKM. In DNA form, the CDR3 reads TGTGCCAGCAAGGAGGAGGGGGCGTGGGAGACCCAGTACTTC. Translating it yields CASKEEGAWETQYF.

V and J are TRBV14 and TRBJ2-7; D is perhaps TRBD2 (6 bases). This CDR3 comprises 14 residues. With 4 bases removed from V and 4 bases from J, the gap between germline ends came to 14 bases. Looked up from germline, CDR1 is SGHDN and CDR2 is FVKESK. The CDR3 region has the DNA TGTGCCAGCAGCCCCGGTCCCGGAGGGTACGAGCAGTACTTC. Its protein is CASSPGPGGYEQYF.

The chain uses TRBV28 and TRBJ2-1; D perhaps matches TRBD2 (6 bases). The CDR3 runs to 16 residues. Germline V gene sequence: CDR1 MDHEN, CDR2 SYDVKM. The germline V and J ends were trimmed by 7 bases and 9 bases, with 25 bases remaining between them. The CDR3: CASTKAGAGGAPEQFF. In DNA, the CDR3 is TGTGCCAGCACCAAGGCTGGCGCTGGCGGGGCCCCTGAGCAGTTCTTC. Drawing the rest from reference TRBV28 and TRBJ2-1, the complete variable domain is DVKVTQSSRYLVKRTGEKVFLECVQDMDHENMFWYRQDPGLGLRLIYFSYDVKMKEKGDIPEGYSVSREKKERFSLILESASTNQTSMYLCASTKAGAGGAPEQFFGPGTRLTVL.